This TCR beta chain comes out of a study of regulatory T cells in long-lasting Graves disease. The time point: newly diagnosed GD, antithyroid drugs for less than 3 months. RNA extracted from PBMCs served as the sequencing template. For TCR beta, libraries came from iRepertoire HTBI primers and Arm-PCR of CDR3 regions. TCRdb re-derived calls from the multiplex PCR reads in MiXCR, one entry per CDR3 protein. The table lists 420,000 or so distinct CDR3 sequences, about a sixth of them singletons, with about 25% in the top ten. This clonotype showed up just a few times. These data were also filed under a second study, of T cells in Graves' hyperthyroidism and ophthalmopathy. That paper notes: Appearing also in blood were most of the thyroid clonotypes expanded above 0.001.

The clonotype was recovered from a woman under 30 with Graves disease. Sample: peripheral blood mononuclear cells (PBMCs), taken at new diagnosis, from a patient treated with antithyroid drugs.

This CDR3 reads CASSLPLAGVAGELFF. Here the CDR3 DNA reads TGCGCCAGCAGCTTGCCCTTAGCGGGAGTGGCCGGGGAGCTGTTTTTT. The rearrangement uses TRBV5-1 and TRBJ2-2; 9 bases align to TRBD2. CDR1 and CDR2 (germline): SGHRS, YFSETQ. J lost 6 bases, V lost 1 base, and 7 bases had no gene match. The CDR3 spans 16 residues.